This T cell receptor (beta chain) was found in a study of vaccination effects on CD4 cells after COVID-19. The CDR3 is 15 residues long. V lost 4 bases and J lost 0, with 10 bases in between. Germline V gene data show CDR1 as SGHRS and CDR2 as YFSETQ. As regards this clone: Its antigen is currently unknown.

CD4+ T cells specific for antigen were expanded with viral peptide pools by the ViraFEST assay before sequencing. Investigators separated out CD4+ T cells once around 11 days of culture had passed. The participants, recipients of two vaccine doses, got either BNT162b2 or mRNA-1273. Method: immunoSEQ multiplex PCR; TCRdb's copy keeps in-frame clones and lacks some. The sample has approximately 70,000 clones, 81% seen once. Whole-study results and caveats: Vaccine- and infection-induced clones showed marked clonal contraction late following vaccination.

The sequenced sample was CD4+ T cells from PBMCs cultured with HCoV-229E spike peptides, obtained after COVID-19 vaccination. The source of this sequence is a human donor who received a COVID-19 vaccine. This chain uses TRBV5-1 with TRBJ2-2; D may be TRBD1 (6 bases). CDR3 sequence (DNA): TGCGCCAGCAGCAGGGGGAACGCGAACACCGGGGAGCTGTTTTTT. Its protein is CASSRGNANTGELFF.